This entry concerns a single T cell receptor beta chain. This entry comes from a study of shared clonotypes between healthy human individuals. Every donor was a Caucasian adult from Nashville, Tennessee. Measured with immunoSEQ multiplex PCR; TCRdb has only the in-frame clones, and not every one. The sample shows 2 million to 2.5 million clones, approximately 95% of them seen only once. The specimen was naive CD4+ T cells sorted from blood. Subset in this sample: CD45RA+ positively selected. The TCR originated in a man younger than 30 in good health.

DNA for the CDR3: TGTGCCAGCAGATCTAGCGGGCTAGAATACAATGAGCAGTTCTTC. It translates to CASRSSGLEYNEQFF. The rearrangement uses TRBV7-2 and TRBJ2-1, with 8 bases aligning to TRBD2. CDR3 length equals 15 residues. V trimming: 6 bases; J trimming: 4 bases; junction bases outside the gene matches: 8. The V gene's germline CDR1 is SGHTA and CDR2 FQGNSA.